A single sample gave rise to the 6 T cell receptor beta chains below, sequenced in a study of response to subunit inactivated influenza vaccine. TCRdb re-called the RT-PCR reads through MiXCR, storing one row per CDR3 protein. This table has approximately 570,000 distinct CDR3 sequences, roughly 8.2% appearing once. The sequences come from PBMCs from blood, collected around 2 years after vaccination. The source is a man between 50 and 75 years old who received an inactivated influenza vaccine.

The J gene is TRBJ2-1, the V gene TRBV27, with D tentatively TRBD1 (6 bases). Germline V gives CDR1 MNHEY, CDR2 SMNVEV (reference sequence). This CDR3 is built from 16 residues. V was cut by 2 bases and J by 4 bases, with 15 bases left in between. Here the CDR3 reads CASSLRYPGDYNEQFF. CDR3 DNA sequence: TGTGCCAGCAGTTTAAGGTATCCAGGGGATTACAATGAGCAGTTCTTC.

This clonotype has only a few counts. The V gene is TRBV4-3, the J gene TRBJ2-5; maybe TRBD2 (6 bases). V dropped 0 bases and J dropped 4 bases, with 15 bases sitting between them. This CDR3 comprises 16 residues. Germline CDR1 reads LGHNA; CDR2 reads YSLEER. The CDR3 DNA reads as TGCGCCAGCAGCCAAGATTACGGGCTGGAGGGAGAGACCCAGTACTTC. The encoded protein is CASSQDYGLEGETQYF.

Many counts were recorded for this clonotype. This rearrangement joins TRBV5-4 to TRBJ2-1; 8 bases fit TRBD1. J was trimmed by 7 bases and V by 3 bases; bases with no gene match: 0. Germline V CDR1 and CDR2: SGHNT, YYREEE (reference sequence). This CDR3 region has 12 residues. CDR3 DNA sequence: TGTGCCAGCAGCTGGACAGGGAATGAGCAGTTCTTC. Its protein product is CASSWTGNEQFF.

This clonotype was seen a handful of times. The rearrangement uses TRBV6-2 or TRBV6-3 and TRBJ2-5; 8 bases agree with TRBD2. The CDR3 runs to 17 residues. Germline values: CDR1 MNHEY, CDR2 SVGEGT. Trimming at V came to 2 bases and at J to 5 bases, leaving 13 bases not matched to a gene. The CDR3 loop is CASSYGVGSGSLETQYF. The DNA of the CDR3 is TGTGCCAGCAGTTACGGGGTGGGCAGCGGGAGTCTGGAGACCCAGTACTTC.

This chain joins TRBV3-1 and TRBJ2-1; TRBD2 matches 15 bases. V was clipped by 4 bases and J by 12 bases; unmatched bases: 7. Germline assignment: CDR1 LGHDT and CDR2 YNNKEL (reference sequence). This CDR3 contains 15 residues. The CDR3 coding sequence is TGTGCCAGCAGCCCGATGGGACTAGCGGGGGGCTGGCAGTTCTTC. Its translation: CASSPMGLAGGWQFF.

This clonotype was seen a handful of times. CDR3 protein: CASSQDGGGARETQYF. DNA for the CDR3: TGTGCCAGCAGCCAAGATGGCGGGGGGGCCCGAGAGACCCAGTACTTC. The V gene is TRBV4-2, the J gene TRBJ2-5; 9 bases match TRBD2. CDR3 size: 16 residues. Germline CDR1 is LGHNA and CDR2 is YNFKEQ. With V trimmed by 0 bases and J by 4 bases, 6 bases remained unmatched.